This TCR beta chain was observed in a study of blood T cell repertoires in COVID-19. Background on the study: COVID-19 samples from acute and convalescent phases originated in the United States, Italy and Spain. T cells, B-cell-depleted T cells, or PBMCs supplied cDNA or gDNA.

In the authors' methods: Reference gene primer amplification gave estimated nucleated cell counts. Sequenced by immunoSEQ multiplex PCR; TCRdb stores in-frame clones only, minus some. V, J and clone size reflect that table, while D and trimming were determined from the DNA. The sample includes just over 60,000 clones, 70% to 80% of them seen just once. The CDR3 sequence is 14 residues long. Germline CDR1 MNHNS, CDR2 SASEGT. The germline V and J ends were trimmed by 2 bases and 5 bases, with 10 bases remaining between them. The TCR sequence derives from a man aged 60-69 years with acute or convalescent COVID-19. Sequencing was done on a sample of peripheral blood. The gene calls are TRBV6-1 and TRBJ1-5; possibly TRBD1 for D (5 bases). The CDR3, as DNA: TGTGCCAGCAGTGAACAGACAGTGGATCAGCCCCAGCATTTT. Its protein is CASSEQTVDQPQHF.